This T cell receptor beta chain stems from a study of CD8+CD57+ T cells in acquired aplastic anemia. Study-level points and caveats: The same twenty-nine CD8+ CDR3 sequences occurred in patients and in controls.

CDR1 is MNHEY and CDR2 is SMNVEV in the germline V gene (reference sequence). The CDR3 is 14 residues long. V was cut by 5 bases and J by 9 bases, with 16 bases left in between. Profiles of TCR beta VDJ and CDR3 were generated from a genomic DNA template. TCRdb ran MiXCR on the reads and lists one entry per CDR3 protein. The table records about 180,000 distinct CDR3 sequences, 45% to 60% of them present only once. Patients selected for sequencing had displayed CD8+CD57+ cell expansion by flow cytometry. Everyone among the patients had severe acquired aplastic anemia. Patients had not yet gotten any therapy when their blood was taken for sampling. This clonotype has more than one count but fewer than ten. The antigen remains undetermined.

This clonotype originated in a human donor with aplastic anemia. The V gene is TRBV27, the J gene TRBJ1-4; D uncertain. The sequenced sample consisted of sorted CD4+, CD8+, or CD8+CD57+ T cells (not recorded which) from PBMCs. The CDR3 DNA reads TGTGCCAGCAGTCAGGACGTGGGGTTCAAAAAACTGTTTTTT. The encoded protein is CASSQDVGFKKLFF.